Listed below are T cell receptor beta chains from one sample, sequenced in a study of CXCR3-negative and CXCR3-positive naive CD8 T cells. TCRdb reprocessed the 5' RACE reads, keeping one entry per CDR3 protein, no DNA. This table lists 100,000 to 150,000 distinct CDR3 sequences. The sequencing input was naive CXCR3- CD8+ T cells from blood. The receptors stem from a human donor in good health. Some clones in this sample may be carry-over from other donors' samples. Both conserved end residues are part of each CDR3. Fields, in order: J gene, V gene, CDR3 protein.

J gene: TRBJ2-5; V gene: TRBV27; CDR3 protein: CASSSPPGETQYF
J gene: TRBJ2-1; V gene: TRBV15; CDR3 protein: CATSRETSGRRNEQFF
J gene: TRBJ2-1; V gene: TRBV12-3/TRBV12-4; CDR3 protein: CASSQSGSPYNEQFF
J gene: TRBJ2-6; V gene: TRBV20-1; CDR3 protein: CSASHRKDRGSGANVLTF
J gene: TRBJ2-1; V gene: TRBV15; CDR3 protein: CATSRGLAGDIEQFF
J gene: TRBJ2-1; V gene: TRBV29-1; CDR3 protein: CSVETSGAYNEQFF
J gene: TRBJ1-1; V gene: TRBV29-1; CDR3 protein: CSVEGFRNTEAFF
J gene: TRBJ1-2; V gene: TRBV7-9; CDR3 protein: CASSFGELEGYTF
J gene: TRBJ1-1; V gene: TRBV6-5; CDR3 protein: CASSYTQGGTEAFF
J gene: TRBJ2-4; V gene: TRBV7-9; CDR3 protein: CASSLGLAGQKNIQYF
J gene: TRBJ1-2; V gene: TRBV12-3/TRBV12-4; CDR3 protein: CASSSSGRSNYGYTF
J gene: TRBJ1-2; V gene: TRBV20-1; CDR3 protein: CSAPIGTGGFHYGYTF
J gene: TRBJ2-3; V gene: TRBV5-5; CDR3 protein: CASKRLAGASDTQYF
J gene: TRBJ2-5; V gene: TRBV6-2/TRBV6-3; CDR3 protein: CASSYSTHRDRAPIDLQETQYF
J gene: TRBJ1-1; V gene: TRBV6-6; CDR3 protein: CASTDTGEAFF
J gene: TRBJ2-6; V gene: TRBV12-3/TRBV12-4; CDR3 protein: CASSTTSGREASGANVLTF
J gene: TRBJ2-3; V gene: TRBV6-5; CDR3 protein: CASSYSLFSGETDTQYF
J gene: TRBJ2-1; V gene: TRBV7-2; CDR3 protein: CASSLQGIHNEQFF
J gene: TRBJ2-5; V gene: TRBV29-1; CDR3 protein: CSVDEGNQETQYF
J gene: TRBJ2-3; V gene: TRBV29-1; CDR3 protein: CSVERKGTGKDTQYF
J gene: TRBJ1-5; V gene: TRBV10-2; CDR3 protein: CASSGEGLYSNQPQHF
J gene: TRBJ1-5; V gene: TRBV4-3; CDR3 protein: CASSQDRQGEPQHF
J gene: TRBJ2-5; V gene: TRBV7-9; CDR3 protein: CASSPHRGEADQETQYF
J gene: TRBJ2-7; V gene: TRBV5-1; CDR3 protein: CASSLGGFYEQYF
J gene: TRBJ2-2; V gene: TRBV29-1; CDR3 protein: CSVTIWDTTTGELFF
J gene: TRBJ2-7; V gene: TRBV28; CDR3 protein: CASSFSGGIGGAYEQYF
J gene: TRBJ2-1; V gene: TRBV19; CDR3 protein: CASSIVASEWASGSPYNEQFF
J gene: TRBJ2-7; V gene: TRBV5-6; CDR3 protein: CASSPGMGLGQEQYF
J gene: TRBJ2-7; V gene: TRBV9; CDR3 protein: CASSVGRGPRNYEQYF
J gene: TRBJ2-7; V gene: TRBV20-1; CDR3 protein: CSAIERDRASYEQYF
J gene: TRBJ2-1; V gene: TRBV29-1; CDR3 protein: CSVRSGPLTHPNSLHEQYF
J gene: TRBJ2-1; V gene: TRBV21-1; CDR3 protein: CALPRQLYNEQFF
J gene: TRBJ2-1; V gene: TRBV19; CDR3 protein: CASSITGMTYNEQFF
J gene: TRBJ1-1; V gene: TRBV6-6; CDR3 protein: CASSYRPGQNTEAFF
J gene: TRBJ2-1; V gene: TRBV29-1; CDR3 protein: CSVDGVRGPPYNEQFF
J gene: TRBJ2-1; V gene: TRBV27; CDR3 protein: CASSFSGNSYNEQFF
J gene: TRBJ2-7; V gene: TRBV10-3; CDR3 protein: CAISESSSGGEYEQYF
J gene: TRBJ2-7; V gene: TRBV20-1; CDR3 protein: CSAPVGRSYEQYF
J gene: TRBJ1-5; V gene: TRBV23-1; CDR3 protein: CASSQPLKRGNQPQHF
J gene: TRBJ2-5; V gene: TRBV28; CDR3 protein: CASSSYGTSGQETQYF
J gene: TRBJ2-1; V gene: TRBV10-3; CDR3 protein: CAISEGVDEQFF
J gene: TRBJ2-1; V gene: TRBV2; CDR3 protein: CASSEGTGSYNEQFF
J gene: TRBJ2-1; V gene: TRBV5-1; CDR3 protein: CASSLGTPSYNEQFF
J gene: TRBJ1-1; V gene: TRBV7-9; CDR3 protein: CASRWTVGDTEAFF
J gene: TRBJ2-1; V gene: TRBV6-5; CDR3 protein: CASSTGSYNEQFF